A single sample is the source of the 15 T cell receptor beta chains below, sequenced in a study of Ad26.COV2.S vaccination and SARS-CoV-2 variants (dated by TCRdb to the early 2020s). To prepare the library, the immunoSEQ multiplex PCR assay was applied. TCRdb holds this immuneACCESS table with in-frame rearrangements only. Some clones are missing; in checked studies, unresolved V genes explain under half, and the rest has no known cause. The sample table shows approximately 150,000 clones, and 86% are seen once. The ten most abundant clones make up 4% to 6% of the sample. The time point label on this specimen signifies: individuals recovered from natural SARS-CoV-2 infection. The sample was peripheral blood, taken after recovery from COVID-19. Receptors originate from a human donor who had recovered from COVID-19.

This clone has a handful of counts. This chain joins TRBV19 and TRBJ2-7; tentative D call: TRBD1 (6 bases). This CDR3 has 15 amino acids. Germline V lookup: CDR1 LNHDA, CDR2 SQIVND (reference sequence). V was trimmed by 5 bases and J by 1 base, leaving 15 bases between them. The CDR3 DNA reads as TGTGCCAGTAGTCCCCCAGGGGTTTCTTCCTACGAGCAGTACTTC. This gives the protein CASSPPGVSSYEQYF.

This chain links TRBV2 with TRBJ1-2, with 7 bases identical to TRBD1. The trim removed 6 bases at V and 4 bases at J, leaving 11 bases unmatched. Germline V gives CDR1 SNHLY, CDR2 FYNNEI. The CDR3 is made up of 15 amino acids. CDR3 region: CASRGDSPSSYGYTF. As DNA, the CDR3 is TGTGCCAGCAGGGGGGACAGCCCCTCTAGCTATGGCTACACCTTC.

The chain recombines TRBV18 with TRBJ2-5; D is perhaps TRBD1 (5 bases). The CDR3 extends over 14 amino acids. Between the trimmed V and J ends, which lost 0 bases and 3 bases, there was a span of 8 bases. Germline CDR1 reads KGHSH; CDR2 reads LQKENI. This CDR3 is CASSPPLREETQYF. The CDR3 DNA sequence: TGTGCCAGCTCACCACCCCTCAGGGAAGAGACCCAGTACTTC.

The chain joins TRBV7-9 to TRBJ1-1; unclear D gene. This CDR3 contains 12 residues. V lost 2 bases to trimming and J lost 10 bases, with 11 bases between them. Germline assignment: CDR1 SEHNR and CDR2 FQNEAQ (reference sequence). This chain's CDR3 is CASSLPEDGAFF. CDR3 nucleotides: TGTGCCAGCAGCTTACCGGAGGATGGAGCTTTCTTT.

The rearrangement links TRBV27 to TRBJ2-7, with TRBD1 matching over 9 bases. V shed 4 bases, J shed 7 bases, and the junction held 11 bases outside the gene matches. The CDR3 covers 15 residues. Germline V CDR1 and CDR2: MNHEY, SMNVEV (reference sequence). CDR3 nucleotide sequence: TGTGCCAGCAGTTCTCCTGGGACAGGGCCCGGAGAGCAGTACTTC. Amino acids: CASSSPGTGPGEQYF.

V is TRBV30 and J is TRBJ2-7; D might be TRBD1 (6 bases). The CDR3 extends over 13 amino acids. CDR1 is GTSNPN and CDR2 is SVGIG in the germline V gene (reference sequence). The V gene lost 6 bases and the J gene lost 3 bases, with 15 bases spanning the gap. CDR3 sequence reads: CACRDTNFYEQYF. CDR3 bases: TGTGCCTGTCGGGACACCAACTTCTACGAGCAGTACTTC. The full variable domain, completed using reference TRBV30 and TRBJ2-7, is SQTIHQWPATLVQPVGSPLSLECTVEGTSNPNLYWYRQAAGRGLQLLFYSVGIGQISSEVPQNLSASRPQDRQFILSSKKLLLSDSGFYLCACRDTNFYEQYFGPGTRLTVT.

This clone is a singleton in its sample. V is TRBV5-1 and J is TRBJ2-3, with D maybe TRBD2 (6 bases). Germline CDR1 reads SGHRS; CDR2 reads YFSETQ. The CDR3 is 16 residues long. V was trimmed by 2 bases and J by 1 base, leaving 14 bases between them. This chain's CDR3 is CASSFGGGPGTDTQYF. CDR3 coding DNA: TGCGCCAGCAGCTTCGGGGGTGGGCCCGGCACAGATACGCAGTATTTT.

The J gene is TRBJ2-3, the V gene TRBV5-1; D is tentatively TRBD1 or TRBD2 (5 bases each). Per the germline V gene, CDR1 is SGHRS and CDR2 is YFSETQ. Trimming removed 3 bases at V and 0 bases at J, with 11 bases between. The CDR3 loop spans 15 amino acids. The CDR3 DNA is TGCGCCAGCAGCTCAGAAGGGGACAGCACAGATACGCAGTATTTT. Its protein is CASSSEGDSTDTQYF.

J is TRBJ2-1 and V is TRBV7-2; no reliable D call. The ends were cut back, 5 bases at V and 0 bases at J, with 11 bases in the middle. The CDR3 has 15 amino acids. CDR1 is SGHTA, CDR2 FQGNSA, per germline. CDR3: CASSPTVSSYNEQFF. For the CDR3, the DNA is TGTGCCAGCAGCCCAACAGTAAGCTCCTACAATGAGCAGTTCTTC.

This clone came up a few times. The CDR3 bases are TGTGCCAGCTCACCAATAGGGGGGTTTATTAATGAGCAGTTCTTC. As protein: CASSPIGGFINEQFF. The genes are TRBV18 and TRBJ2-1; D may be TRBD1 or TRBD2 (6 bases each). Germline values: CDR1 KGHSH, CDR2 LQKENI. With 2 bases removed from V and 7 bases from J, the gap between germline ends came to 15 bases. This CDR3 is built from 15 residues. Using reference TRBV18 and TRBJ2-1 for the parts outside the CDR3, the full variable domain is NAGVMQNPRHLVRRRGQEARLRCSPMKGHSHVYWYRQLPEEGLKFMVYLQKENIIDESGMPKERFSAEFPKEGPSILRIQQVVRGDSAAYFCASSPIGGFINEQFFGPGTRLTVL.

V is TRBV9 and J is TRBJ1-2; possibly TRBD1 for D (5 bases). V shed 0 bases and J shed 3 bases, with 6 bases lying between them. The CDR3 is made up of 13 amino acids. The V gene's germline CDR1 is SGDLS and CDR2 YYNGEE. The CDR3 nucleotides read TGTGCCAGCAGCGTAGGGGGGGACTATGGCTACACCTTC. Translating gives CASSVGGDYGYTF. Drawing the rest from reference TRBV9 and TRBJ1-2, the complete variable domain is DSGVTQTPKHLITATGQRVTLRCSPRSGDLSVYWYQQSLDQGLQFLIQYYNGEERAKGNILERFSAQQFPDLHSELNLSSLELGDSALYFCASSVGGDYGYTFGSGTRLTVV.

The chain combines TRBV2 with TRBJ2-7; D gene unclear. Germline V gene sequence: CDR1 SNHLY, CDR2 FYNNEI. CDR3 length: 14 residues. V was trimmed by 4 bases and J by 4 bases, leaving 14 bases between them. As DNA, the CDR3 is TGTGCCAGCAGTGTTAGGTCTGGTAGTTACGAGCAGTACTTC. The encoded protein is CASSVRSGSYEQYF.

The chain employs TRBV28 and TRBJ2-1, with D uncertain. V was pared by 10 bases and J by 7 bases, with 11 bases between. The CDR3 is 11 amino acids. Germline V CDR1 and CDR2: MDHEN, SYDVKM. The CDR3 region is CATLRVNEQFF. Here the CDR3 DNA reads TGTGCCACATTAAGGGTTAATGAGCAGTTCTTC.

The V and J genes are TRBV11-2 and TRBJ2-2; D gene unclear. Trimming pared 8 bases from V and 4 bases from J, leaving 14 bases between. The CDR3 has 14 residues. Germline CDR1 and CDR2: SGHAT and FQNNGV. The CDR3 sequence is CASRAGRITGELFF. CDR3 sequence (DNA): TGTGCCAGCCGGGCAGGTCGTATCACCGGGGAGCTGTTTTTT. Together with reference TRBV11-2 and TRBJ2-2, the CDR3 gives the full variable domain: EAGVAQSPRYKIIEKRQSVAFWCNPISGHATLYWYQQILGQGPKLLIQFQNNGVVDDSQLPKDRFSAERLKGVDSTLKIQPAKLEDSAVYLCASRAGRITGELFFGEGSRLTVL.

V and J are TRBV4-1 and TRBJ2-7; D is perhaps TRBD1 (6 bases). V was clipped by 0 bases and J by 4 bases, with 13 bases between them. This CDR3 region has 15 residues. Germline CDR1 MGHRA, CDR2 YSYEKL. The CDR3 region has the DNA TGCGCCAGCAGCCAAGAGAGGGGACATAATTACGAGCAGTACTTC. It is translated as CASSQERGHNYEQYF.